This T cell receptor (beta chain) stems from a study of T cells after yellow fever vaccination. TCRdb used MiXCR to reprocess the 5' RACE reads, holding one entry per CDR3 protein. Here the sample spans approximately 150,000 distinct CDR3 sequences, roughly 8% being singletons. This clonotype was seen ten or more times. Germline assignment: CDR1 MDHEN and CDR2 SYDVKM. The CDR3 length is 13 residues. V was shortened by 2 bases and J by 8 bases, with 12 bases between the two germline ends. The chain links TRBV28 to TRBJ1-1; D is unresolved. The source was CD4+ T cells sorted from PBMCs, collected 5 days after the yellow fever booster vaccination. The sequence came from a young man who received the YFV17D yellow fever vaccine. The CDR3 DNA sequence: TGTGCCAGCAGTTTACCCGTTCGCGCGGAAGCTTTCTTT. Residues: CASSLPVRAEAFF.